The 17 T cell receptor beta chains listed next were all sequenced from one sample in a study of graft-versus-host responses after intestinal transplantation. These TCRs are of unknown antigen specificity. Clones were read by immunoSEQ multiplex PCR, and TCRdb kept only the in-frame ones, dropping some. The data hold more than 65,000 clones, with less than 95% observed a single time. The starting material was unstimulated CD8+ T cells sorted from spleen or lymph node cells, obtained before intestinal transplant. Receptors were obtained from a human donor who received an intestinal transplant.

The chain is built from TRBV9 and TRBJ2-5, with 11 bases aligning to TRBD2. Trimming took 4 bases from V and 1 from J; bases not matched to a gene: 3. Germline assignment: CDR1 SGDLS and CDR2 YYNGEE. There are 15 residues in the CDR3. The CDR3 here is CASSSGLAVQETQYF. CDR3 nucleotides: TGTGCCAGCAGCTCGGGACTAGCGGTCCAAGAGACCCAGTACTTC. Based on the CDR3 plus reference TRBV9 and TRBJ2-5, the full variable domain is DSGVTQTPKHLITATGQRVTLRCSPRSGDLSVYWYQQSLDQGLQFLIQYYNGEERAKGNILERFSAQQFPDLHSELNLSSLELGDSALYFCASSSGLAVQETQYFGPGTRLLVL.

CDR3 protein: CASSSGTGGSEQYF. The CDR3 DNA is TGTGCCAGCAGTTCCGGGACAGGGGGCTCCGAGCAGTACTTC. The rearrangement links TRBV27 to TRBJ2-7; 12 bases align to TRBD1. CDR1 and CDR2 (germline): MNHEY, SMNVEV (reference sequence). The CDR3 totals 14 residues. Trimming cost V 4 bases and J 6 bases; bases outside gene matches: 4.

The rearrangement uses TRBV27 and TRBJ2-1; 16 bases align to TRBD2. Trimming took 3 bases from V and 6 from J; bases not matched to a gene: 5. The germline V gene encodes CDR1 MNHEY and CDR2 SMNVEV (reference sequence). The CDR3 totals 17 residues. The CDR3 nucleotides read TGTGCCAGCAGTTTCCCGGGACTAGCGGGGGGGGGCAATGAGCAGTTCTTC. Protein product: CASSFPGLAGGGNEQFF.

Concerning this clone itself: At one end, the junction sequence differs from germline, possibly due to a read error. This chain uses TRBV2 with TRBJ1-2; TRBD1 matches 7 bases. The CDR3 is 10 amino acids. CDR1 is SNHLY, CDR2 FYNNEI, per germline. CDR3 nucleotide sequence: TGTGCCAGCAGATCAGACAGGGAGGCGTTC. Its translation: CASRSDREAF.

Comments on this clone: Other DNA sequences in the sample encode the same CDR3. The CDR3 loop is CASSVGSQGANTEAFF. The CDR3, as DNA: TGTGCCAGCAGCGTGGGATCACAGGGGGCAAACACTGAAGCTTTCTTT. The genes are TRBV9 and TRBJ1-1; 9 bases agree with TRBD1. Trimming took 2 bases from V and 2 from J; bases not matched to a gene: 7. Germline lookup yields CDR1 SGDLS and CDR2 YYNGEE. This CDR3 spans 16 amino acids.

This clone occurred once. CDR3 in amino acids: CASSFGVTGGNYGYTF. The DNA of the CDR3 is TGTGCCAGCAGCTTTGGGGTGACAGGGGGTAACTATGGCTACACCTTC. The chain links TRBV7-9 to TRBJ1-2, with TRBD1 matching 9 bases. The CDR3 is 16 residues long. Germline lookup yields CDR1 SEHNR and CDR2 FQNEAQ (reference sequence). Trimming at V came to 3 bases and at J to 1 base, leaving 6 bases not matched to a gene.

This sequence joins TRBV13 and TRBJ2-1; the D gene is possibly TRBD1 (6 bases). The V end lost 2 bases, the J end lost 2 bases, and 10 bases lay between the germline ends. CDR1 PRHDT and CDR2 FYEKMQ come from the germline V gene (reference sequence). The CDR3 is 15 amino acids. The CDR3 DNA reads TGTGCCAGCAGCTTACCCGGGACACCCTACAATGAGCAGTTCTTC. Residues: CASSLPGTPYNEQFF. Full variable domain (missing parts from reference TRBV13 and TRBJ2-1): AAGVIQSPRHLIKEKRETATLKCYPIPRHDTVYWYQQGPGQDPQFLISFYEKMQSDKGSIPDRFSAQQFSDYHSELNMSSLELGDSALYFCASSLPGTPYNEQFFGPGTRLTVL.

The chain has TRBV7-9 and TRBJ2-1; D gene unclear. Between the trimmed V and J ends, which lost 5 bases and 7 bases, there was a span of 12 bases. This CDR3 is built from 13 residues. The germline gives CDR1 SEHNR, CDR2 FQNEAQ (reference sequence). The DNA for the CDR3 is TGTGCCAGCAGCCCCCTTTCTGTGAATGAGCAGTTCTTC. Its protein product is CASSPLSVNEQFF.

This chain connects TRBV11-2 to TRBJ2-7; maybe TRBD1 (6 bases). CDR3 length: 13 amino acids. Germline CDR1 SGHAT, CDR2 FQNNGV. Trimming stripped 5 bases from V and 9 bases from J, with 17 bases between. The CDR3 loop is CASSPWGPLGQYF. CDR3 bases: TGTGCCAGCAGCCCCTGGGGGCCCCTTGGGCAGTACTTC.

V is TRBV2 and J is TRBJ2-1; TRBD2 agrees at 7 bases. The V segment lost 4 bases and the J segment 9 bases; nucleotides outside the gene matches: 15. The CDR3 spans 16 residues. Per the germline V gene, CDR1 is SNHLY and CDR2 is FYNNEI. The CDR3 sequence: CASSGPYGGGYSEQFF. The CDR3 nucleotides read TGTGCCAGCAGTGGACCCTATGGGGGGGGGTATAGTGAGCAGTTCTTC.

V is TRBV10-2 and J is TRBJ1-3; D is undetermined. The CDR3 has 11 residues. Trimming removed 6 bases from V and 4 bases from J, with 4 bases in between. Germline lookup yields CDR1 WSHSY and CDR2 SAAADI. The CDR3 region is CASRAGNTIYF. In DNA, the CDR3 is TGCGCCAGCAGGGCAGGAAACACCATATATTTT.

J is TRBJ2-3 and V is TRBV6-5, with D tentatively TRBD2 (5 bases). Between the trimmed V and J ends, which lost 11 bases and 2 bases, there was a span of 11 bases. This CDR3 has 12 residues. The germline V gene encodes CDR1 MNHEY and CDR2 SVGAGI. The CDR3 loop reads CARKGDTDTQYF. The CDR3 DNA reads TGTGCCCGCAAGGGAGACACAGATACGCAGTATTTT.

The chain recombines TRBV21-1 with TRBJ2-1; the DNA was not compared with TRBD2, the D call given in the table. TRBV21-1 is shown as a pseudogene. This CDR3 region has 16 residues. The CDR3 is CASSGGTSASNNEQFF. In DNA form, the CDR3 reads TGTGCCAGCAGCGGGGGGACTAGCGCATCTAACAATGAGCAGTTCTTC.

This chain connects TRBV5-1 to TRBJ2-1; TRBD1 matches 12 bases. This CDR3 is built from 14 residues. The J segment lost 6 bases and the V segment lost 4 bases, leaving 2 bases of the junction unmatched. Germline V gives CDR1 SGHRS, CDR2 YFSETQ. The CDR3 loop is CASSGTGGSNEQFF. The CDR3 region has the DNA TGCGCCAGCAGCGGGACAGGGGGCTCCAATGAGCAGTTCTTC.

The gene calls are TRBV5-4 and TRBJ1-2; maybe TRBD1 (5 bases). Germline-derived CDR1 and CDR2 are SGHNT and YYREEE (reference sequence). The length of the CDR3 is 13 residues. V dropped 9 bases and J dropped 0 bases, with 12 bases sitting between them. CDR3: CANRQPTNYGYTF. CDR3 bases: TGTGCCAACAGACAGCCTACTAACTATGGCTACACCTTC. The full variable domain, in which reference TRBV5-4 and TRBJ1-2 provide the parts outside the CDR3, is ETGVTQSPTHLIKTRGQQVTLRCSSQSGHNTVSWYQQALGQGPQFIFQYYREEENGRGNFPPRFSGLQFPNYSSELNVNALELDDSALYLCANRQPTNYGYTFGSGTRLTVV.

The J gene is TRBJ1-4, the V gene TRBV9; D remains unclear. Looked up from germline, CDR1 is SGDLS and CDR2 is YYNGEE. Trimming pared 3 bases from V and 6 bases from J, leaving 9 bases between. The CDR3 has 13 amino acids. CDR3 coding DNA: TGTGCCAGCAGCGATGCGGAGCATGAAAAACTGTTTTTT. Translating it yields CASSDAEHEKLFF.

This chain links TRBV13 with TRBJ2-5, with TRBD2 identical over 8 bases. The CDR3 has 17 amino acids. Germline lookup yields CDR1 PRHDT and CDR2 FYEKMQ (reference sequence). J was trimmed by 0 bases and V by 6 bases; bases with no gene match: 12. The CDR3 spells CASRENSGEGYQETQYF. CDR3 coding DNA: TGTGCCAGCAGAGAGAATAGCGGGGAGGGCTACCAAGAGACCCAGTACTTC.